This T cell receptor beta chain was observed in a study of T cell changes during pregnancy in multiple sclerosis. Produced via immunoSEQ multiplex PCR; TCRdb's table is partial and in-frame only. The data contain about 92,000 clones, roughly 90% of them singletons. Germline-derived CDR1 and CDR2 are MGHRA and YSYEKL. V was cut by 0 bases and J by 13 bases, with 19 bases left in between. This CDR3 spans 15 amino acids. The TCR originated in a female donor with multiple sclerosis, enrolled in a pregnancy study. The chain is built from TRBV4-1 and TRBJ2-1; a weak D match, TRBD2 (6 bases). The source material was peripheral blood, sampled in the first trimester of pregnancy. CDR3 amino acids: CASSQDFSSGKFQFF. The DNA of the CDR3 is TGCGCCAGCAGCCAAGATTTTAGTAGCGGAAAGTTTCAGTTCTTC.